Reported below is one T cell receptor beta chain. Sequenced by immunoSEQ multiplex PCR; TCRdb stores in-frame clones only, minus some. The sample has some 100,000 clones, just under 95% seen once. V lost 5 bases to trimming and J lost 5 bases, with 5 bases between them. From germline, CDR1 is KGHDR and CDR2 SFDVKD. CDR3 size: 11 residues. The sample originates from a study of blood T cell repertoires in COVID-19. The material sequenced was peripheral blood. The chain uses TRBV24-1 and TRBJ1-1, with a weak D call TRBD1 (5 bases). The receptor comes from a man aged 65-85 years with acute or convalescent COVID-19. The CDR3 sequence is CATSAGTEAFF. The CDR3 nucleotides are TGTGCCACCAGTGCAGGGACTGAAGCTTTCTTT.